The T cell receptor (beta chain) described here comes from a study of shared clonotypes between healthy human individuals. Study-level findings and limits: Across a handful of donors, naive CD4 shared around 5.4%, naive CD8 over 3%, memory CD4 roughly 2.2%, memory CD8 about 0.38%.

The V and J ends lost 2 bases and 6 bases respectively, with 14 bases between them. The CDR3 extends over 15 amino acids. Per germline, CDR1 KGHSH and CDR2 LQKENI. All donors were Caucasian adults living in Nashville, Tennessee. This clone appeared a single time. No antigen is known for it. Method: immunoSEQ multiplex PCR; TCRdb's copy keeps in-frame clones and lacks some. The sample has about 2.4 million clones, 90% to 95% seen once. This sequence joins TRBV18 and TRBJ2-1; D is perhaps TRBD1 (5 bases). The sequencing sample was made of naive CD4+ T cells sorted from blood. The subset was: CD45RA+ positively selected. This sequence was found in a man aged 18 to 29 in good health. CDR3 nucleotide sequence: TGTGCCAGCTCACCATATCAGGGTTCCCCCAATGAGCAGTTCTTC. Its translation: CASSPYQGSPNEQFF.